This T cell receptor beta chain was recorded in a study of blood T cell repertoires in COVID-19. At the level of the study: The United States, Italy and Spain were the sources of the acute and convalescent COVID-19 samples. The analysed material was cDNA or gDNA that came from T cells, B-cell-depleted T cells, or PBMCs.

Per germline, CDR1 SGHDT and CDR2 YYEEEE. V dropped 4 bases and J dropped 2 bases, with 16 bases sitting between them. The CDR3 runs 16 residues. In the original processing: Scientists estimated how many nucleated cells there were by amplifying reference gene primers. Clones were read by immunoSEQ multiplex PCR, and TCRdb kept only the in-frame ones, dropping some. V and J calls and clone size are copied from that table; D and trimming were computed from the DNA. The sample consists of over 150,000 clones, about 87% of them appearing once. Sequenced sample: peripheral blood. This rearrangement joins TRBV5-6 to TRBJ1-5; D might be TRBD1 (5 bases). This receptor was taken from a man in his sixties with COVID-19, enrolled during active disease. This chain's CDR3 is CASSQGLPVGNQPQHF. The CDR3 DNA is TGTGCCAGCAGCCAGGGACTCCCGGTTGGCAATCAGCCCCAGCATTTT.